Listed below are T cell receptor beta chains from one sample, sequenced in a study of a mutant IDH1 vaccine in newly diagnosed glioma. These receptors have no identified antigens. Clones were read by immunoSEQ multiplex PCR, and TCRdb kept only the in-frame ones, dropping some. The sample contains about 41,000 clones, about four fifths of which appear only once. The specimen was PBMCs, collected from a glioma patient whose treatment included an IDH1 peptide vaccine. These receptors were obtained from a woman aged 40 to 55 with glioma. Some clones in this sample may be carry-over from other donors' samples. The CDR3 runs from the conserved cysteine through the conserved F or W. D genes are given only for firm matches. Clone size is given for some rows only: seen once, a few or many times, or a class if the clone is expanded.

size	D	V	J	CDR3	DNA
-	-	TRBV11-2	TRBJ2-5	CASSYRGLPAQETQYF	TGTGCCAGCAGCTACCGGGGCCTCCCGGCTCAAGAGACCCAGTACTTC
-	-	TRBV7-6	TRBJ2-1	CASSLLPSSSYNEQFF	TGTGCCAGCAGCTTACTGCCCTCCTCCTCCTACAATGAGCAGTTCTTC
-	TRBD1	TRBV6-6	TRBJ1-2	CASSYTDRAYGYTF	TGTGCCAGCAGTTATACGGACAGGGCCTATGGCTACACCTTC
once	-	TRBV28	TRBJ1-2	CASSSGYGYTF	TGTGCCAGCAGTTCCGGGTATGGCTACACCTTC
-	TRBD2	TRBV10-3	TRBJ2-3	CATQGTSGRWLGADTQYF	TGTGCCACCCAAGGGACTAGCGGGAGATGGTTGGGTGCAGATACGCAGTATTTT
-	-	TRBV4-1	TRBJ2-6	CASSPIMQGSQAGANVLTF	TGCGCCAGCAGCCCCATTATGCAGGGTAGCCAAGCTGGGGCCAACGTCCTGACTTTC
once	-	TRBV9	TRBJ1-4	CASSAHGLRQSNEKLFF	TGTGCCAGCAGCGCACACGGACTGCGACAGTCTAATGAAAAACTGTTTTTT
-	TRBD2	TRBV9	TRBJ2-3	CASSASPGGGRADTQYF	TGTGCCAGCAGCGCATCCCCGGGGGGGGGAAGGGCAGATACGCAGTATTTT
-	-	TRBV30	TRBJ1-2	CAWSGGLGGYTF	TGTGCCTGGAGTGGGGGGCTTGGGGGCTACACCTTC
few	-	TRBV19	TRBJ1-1	CASSYLSGTNTEAFF	TGTGCCAGTAGTTACCTCTCCGGGACGAACACTGAAGCTTTCTTT
few	-	TRBV10-2	TRBJ1-1	CASRDGRWTEAFF	TGCGCCAGCAGGGACGGTCGATGGACTGAAGCTTTCTTT
-	TRBD1	TRBV27	TRBJ2-7	CASSLRAGGLEQYF	TGTGCCAGCAGTCTCAGGGCAGGGGGTCTAGAGCAGTACTTC
-	TRBD2	TRBV5-6	TRBJ2-1	CASSLTSGNYEQFF	TGTGCCAGCAGCTTGACTAGCGGGAATTATGAGCAGTTCTTC
-	-	TRBV5-1	TRBJ2-2	CASSLRLTSGELFF	TGCGCCAGCAGCCTACGTCTGACCTCGGGGGAGCTGTTTTTT
-	-	TRBV28	TRBJ2-2	CASSGLEGPNTGELFF	TGTGCCAGCAGCGGCCTTGAAGGACCGAACACCGGGGAGCTGTTTTTT
few	-	TRBV10-1	TRBJ1-5	CASRANQPQHF	TGCGCCAGCAGGGCAAATCAGCCCCAGCATTTT
few	-	TRBV11-2	TRBJ2-1	CASSSLGDEQFF	TGTGCCAGCAGCTCCCTTGGGGATGAGCAGTTCTTC
many	-	TRBV7-8	TRBJ1-3	CASSPRLSSGNTIYF	TGTGCCAGCAGCCCACGTCTCAGCTCTGGAAACACCATATATTTT
-	-	TRBV4-1	TRBJ2-2	CASSPRQDTGELFF	TGCGCCAGCAGCCCTAGACAGGATACCGGGGAGCTGTTTTTT
-	-	TRBV7-2	TRBJ1-2	CASSPDQWQGYTF	TGTGCCAGCAGCCCGGACCAGTGGCAAGGCTACACCTTC
-	TRBD2	TRBV7-2	TRBJ2-1	CASSLGSSGLGEQFF	TGTGCCAGCAGCTTAGGGTCTAGCGGGCTGGGGGAGCAGTTCTTC
-	-	TRBV27	TRBJ2-5	CASSSLGSQETQYF	TGTGCCAGCAGTTCCCTTGGTTCGCAAGAGACCCAGTACTTC
-	-	TRBV5-1	TRBJ2-1	CASSLGDSYNEQFF	TGCGCCAGCAGCTTGGGCGATTCCTACAATGAGCAGTTCTTC
-	-	TRBV5-1	TRBJ2-5	CASSLLTDQETQYF	TGCGCCAGCAGCTTGTTAACGGATCAAGAGACCCAGTACTTC
-	-	TRBV6-4	TRBJ2-2	CASRLDRDTGELFF	TGTGCCAGCAGACTAGATCGGGACACCGGGGAGCTGTTTTTT
-	-	TRBV27	TRBJ2-3	CATRYMGGTDTQYF	TGTGCCACAAGGTATATGGGAGGCACAGATACGCAGTATTTT
-	-	TRBV7-2	TRBJ1-1	CASSLGVANTEAFF	TGTGCCAGCAGCTTAGGGGTAGCTAACACTGAAGCTTTCTTT
-	-	TRBV13	TRBJ2-7	CASSLTGRSSYEQYF	TGTGCCAGCAGCCTAACCGGAAGGAGCTCCTACGAGCAGTACTTC
-	TRBD1	TRBV6-6	TRBJ1-5	CASTQGAQPQHF	TGTGCCAGCACCCAGGGGGCTCAGCCCCAGCATTTT
few	-	TRBV19	TRBJ1-5	CASSPSGPQHF	TGTGCCAGTAGTCCAAGTGGGCCCCAGCATTTT
-	TRBD1	TRBV9	TRBJ1-4	CASSRQGIDGEKLFF	TGTGCCAGCAGCCGACAGGGGATAGATGGTGAAAAACTGTTTTTT
-	TRBD1	TRBV6-5	TRBJ2-7	CASSPGGEQYF	TGTGCCAGCAGTCCAGGGGGCGAGCAGTACTTC
-	-	TRBV7-9	TRBJ2-5	CASSLARPGPPETQYF	TGTGCCAGCAGCTTAGCGCGTCCGGGGCCCCCAGAGACCCAGTACTTC
-	TRBD2	TRBV7-6	TRBJ2-3	CASSRATSGVTDTQYF	TGTGCCAGCAGCCGTGCCACTAGCGGGGTGACAGATACGCAGTATTTT
-	-	TRBV30	TRBJ2-3	CAWSGLGASRGLGSTDTQYF	TGTGCCTGGAGTGGCCTCGGGGCCTCCCGCGGTCTGGGTAGCACAGATACGCAGTATTTT
-	-	TRBV30	TRBJ2-2	CAWSWAYANTGELFF	TGTGCCTGGAGTTGGGCATACGCGAACACCGGGGAGCTGTTTTTT
-	-	TRBV25-1	TRBJ1-2	CASSELGYGYTF	TGTGCCAGCAGTGAATTAGGCTATGGCTACACCTTC
-	-	TRBV5-4	TRBJ2-3	CASSLSGGTDTQYF	TGTGCCAGCAGCTTGTCCGGGGGCACAGATACGCAGTATTTT
-	-	TRBV5-6	TRBJ1-1	CASSLLGLTEAFF	TGTGCCAGCAGCTTGCTGGGGTTGACTGAAGCTTTCTTT